This T cell receptor beta chain appears in the sequencing data of a study of T cell clonality in common variable immunodeficiency. The CDR3 sequence is 14 residues long. V was clipped by 6 bases and J by 11 bases; unmatched bases: 7. The germline V gene has CDR1 SEHNR and CDR2 FQNEAQ (reference sequence). Sequencing input was equivalent genomic DNA from CVID and controls. Sequencing was performed with immunoSEQ multiplex PCR; in TCRdb, only in-frame clones are kept and a portion is missing. The sample presents about 33,000 clones, none singletons. Of CVID subjects, around 16 were female and 29 male, mean age approximately 40. Most patients and controls had Caucasian heritage. This clone was picked up a small number of times. Its matching antigen is unknown. The read ends 3 residues before the CDR3 terminus; that terminus is restored from the germline J gene. Study-wide results and caveats: What drives increased CVID clonality needs T cell subpopulation sequencing. In common variable immunodeficiency, TCR beta chains reportedly carried fewer deletions and N-nucleotide insertions.

The TCR comes from a human donor with common variable immunodeficiency. V gene TRBV7-9 combines with J gene TRBJ1-6; 10 nucleotides agree with TRBD1. Sequencing used peripheral blood mononuclear cells. The sequenced CDR3 bases are TGTGCCAGCAGTTTCCGGGACAGGGGTACACCC. Its translation is CASSFRDRGTP. The CDR3 reads in full as CASSFRDRGTPLHF.